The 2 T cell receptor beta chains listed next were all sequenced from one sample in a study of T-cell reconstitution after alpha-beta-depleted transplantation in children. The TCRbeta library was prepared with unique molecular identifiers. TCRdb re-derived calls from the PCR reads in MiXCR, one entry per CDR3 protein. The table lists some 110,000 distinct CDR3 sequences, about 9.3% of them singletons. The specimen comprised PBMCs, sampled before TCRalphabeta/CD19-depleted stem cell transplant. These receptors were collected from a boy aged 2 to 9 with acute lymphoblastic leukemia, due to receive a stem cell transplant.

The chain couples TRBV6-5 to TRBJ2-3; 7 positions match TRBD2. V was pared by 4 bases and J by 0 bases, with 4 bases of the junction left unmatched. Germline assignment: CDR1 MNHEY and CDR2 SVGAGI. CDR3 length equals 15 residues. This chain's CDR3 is CASSSSTSSTDTQYF. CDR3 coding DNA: TGTGCCAGCAGTTCGTCGACTAGCAGCACAGATACGCAGTATTTT.

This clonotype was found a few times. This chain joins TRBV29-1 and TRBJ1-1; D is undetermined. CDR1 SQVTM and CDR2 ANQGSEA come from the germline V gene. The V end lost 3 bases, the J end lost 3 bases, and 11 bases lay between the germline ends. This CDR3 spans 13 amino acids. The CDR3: CSVERDRDTEAFF. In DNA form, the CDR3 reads TGCAGCGTTGAGCGCGATAGGGACACTGAAGCTTTCTTT.